This entry lists 27 T cell receptor beta chains sequenced from one sample in a study of metastatic and nonmetastatic thyroid tumors (dated by TCRdb to about 2020). No treatment had been received by any patient before thyroid surgery. Libraries were built with PCR. The sequencing machine was an Illumina HiSeq 4000. Starting from the raw public reads, TCRdb applied fastp trimming at Q25, assembled clones with MiXCR and retained in-frame beta chains. The sample profile shows 20,000 to 25,000 clones; approximately 25% of them were found once. The ten largest clonotypes hold about 6% of the sample. The sample taken for sequencing was tumor tissue. The source is a female donor with papillary thyroid cancer or a benign thyroid nodule (not recorded which). Some clones in this sample may be carry-over from other donors' samples.

This clone was found many times. The chain joins TRBV2 to TRBJ1-2; D remains ambiguous. Trimming shortened V by 3 bases and J by 3 bases, and 5 bases separated the two germline ends. Germline CDR1 is SNHLY and CDR2 is FYNNEI. CDR3 length equals 12 residues. The CDR3 sequence is CASSEGYYGYTF. The CDR3 nucleotides read TGTGCCAGCAGTGAGGGATACTATGGCTACACCTTC. The whole variable domain, remainder taken from reference TRBV2 and TRBJ1-2, is EPEVTQTPSHQVTQMGQEVILRCVPISNHLYFYWYRQILGQKVEFLVSFYNNEISEKSEIFDDQFSVERPDGSNFTLKIRSTKLEDSAMYFCASSEGYYGYTFGSGTRLTVV.

In regard to this clone: At one boundary the junction diverges from the germline segment, which might be a read error. This sample also contains other DNA sequences that code for the same CDR3. The chain joins TRBV5-1 to TRBJ1-3; TRBD1 agrees at 11 bases. Germline V lookup: CDR1 SGHRS, CDR2 YFSETQ. The length of the CDR3 is 18 residues. The CDR3 sequence: CASSLAGTGGPSGNTIYF. CDR3 DNA: TGCGCCAGCAGCTTGGCTGGGACAGGGGGACCATCTGGAAACACCATATACTTT.

The gene calls are TRBV19 and TRBJ2-6; 9 bases align to TRBD1. CDR1 is LNHDA, CDR2 SQIVND, per germline (reference sequence). The trim removed 4 bases at V and 2 bases at J, leaving 6 bases unmatched. This CDR3 contains 17 residues. The CDR3 loop reads CASSKGQGWAGANVLTF. The CDR3 nucleotides read TGTGCCAGTAGTAAGGGACAGGGATGGGCTGGGGCCAACGTCCTGACTTTC.

J is TRBJ2-7 and V is TRBV6-4; D uncertain. Trimming took off 7 bases at V and 2 bases at J, with 9 bases between the two ends. Germline lookup yields CDR1 MRHNA and CDR2 SNTAGT. The CDR3 is made up of 12 amino acids. The CDR3 is CASIWRTYEQYF. CDR3 nucleotide sequence: TGTGCCAGCATTTGGCGGACCTACGAGCAGTACTTC.

This clone was found a few times. The chain uses TRBV28 and TRBJ2-3; D uncertain. This CDR3 contains 13 residues. CDR1 and CDR2 (germline): MDHEN, SYDVKM. The V end was cut by 3 bases, the J end by 2 bases, with 6 bases between. CDR3 nucleotides: TGTGCCAGCAGTTTGTACAACACAGATACGCAGTATTTT. This encodes CASSLYNTDTQYF. The full variable domain, in which reference TRBV28 and TRBJ2-3 provide the parts outside the CDR3, is DVKVTQSSRYLVKRTGEKVFLECVQDMDHENMFWYRQDPGLGLRLIYFSYDVKMKEKGDIPEGYSVSREKKERFSLILESASTNQTSMYLCASSLYNTDTQYFGPGTRLTVL.

This clone was recorded many times. The rearrangement links TRBV27 to TRBJ1-1; a possible D gene is TRBD1 (5 bases). The V gene's germline CDR1 is MNHEY and CDR2 SMNVEV (reference sequence). The CDR3 loop spans 13 amino acids. Trimming removed 7 bases from V and 0 bases from J, with 9 bases in between. Written as DNA, the CDR3 is TGTGCCAGCACGGGACGTTTGAACACTGAAGCTTTCTTT. Protein sequence: CASTGRLNTEAFF.

In its sample, this clone was seen many times. It is likely a read error, because the conserved phenylalanine at the end of the CDR3 is missing. The rearrangement links TRBV27 to TRBJ2-7, with 10 bases matching TRBD1. Germline assignment: CDR1 MNHEY and CDR2 SMNVEV (reference sequence). The CDR3 is made up of 14 amino acids. CDR3 coding DNA: TGTGCCAGCAGTTACCGGGACAGGGGCTACAAGCAGTACTCC. It yields the protein CASSYRDRGYKQYS.

Ten or more counts support this clone. The chain joins TRBV3-1 to TRBJ2-5; TRBD1 matches 10 bases. Germline trimming cut 8 bases from V and 4 bases from J; bases unmatched to any gene: 10. Germline CDR1 LGHDT, CDR2 YNNKEL (reference sequence). This CDR3 region has 15 residues. The CDR3: CASWARQGAGETQYF. The CDR3, as DNA: TGTGCCAGCTGGGCACGACAGGGGGCAGGAGAGACCCAGTACTTC.

This clone is deemed medium-sized (0.01 to 0.1%). The chain couples TRBV12-3 or TRBV12-4 to TRBJ2-2; D is ambiguous. The V gene lost 3 bases and the J gene lost 5 bases, with 4 bases spanning the gap. This CDR3 is built from 12 residues. The CDR3 reads CASSFGTGELFF. CDR3 in DNA: TGTGCCAGCAGTTTTGGGACCGGGGAGCTGTTTTTT.

Within the sample, this clone is medium-sized. This sequence joins TRBV27 and TRBJ2-7, with 10 bases fitting TRBD2. In germline, CDR1 is MNHEY, CDR2 SMNVEV (reference sequence). The CDR3 length is 16 residues. Trimming at V came to 4 bases and at J to 1 base, leaving 7 bases not matched to a gene. In DNA form, the CDR3 reads TGTGCCAGCAGTTCTTTAGCGGGAGGTATTTCCTACGAGCAGTACTTC. This codes for CASSSLAGGISYEQYF.

This clone was seen many times. CDR3 loop: CASSFGGGGRWNTEAFF. The CDR3 DNA sequence: TGTGCCAGCAGTTTTGGAGGGGGAGGGCGTTGGAACACTGAAGCTTTCTTT. The chain links TRBV12-3 or TRBV12-4 to TRBJ1-1; TRBD1 might be the D (6 bases). Trimming cost V 3 bases and J 1 base, with 18 bases left between them. The CDR3 is 17 amino acids.

This clone has a count of ten or more. The rearrangement uses TRBV27 and TRBJ2-5; the match to TRBD2 covers 7 bases. Trimming took 2 bases from V and 4 from J; bases not matched to a gene: 7. Per the germline V gene, CDR1 is MNHEY and CDR2 is SMNVEV (reference sequence). The length of the CDR3 is 15 residues. The CDR3 DNA is TGTGCCAGCAGTTTACGCGGGAGTCGTCCAGAGACCCAGTACTTC. Translation gives CASSLRGSRPETQYF.

This clone was observed a few times. J is TRBJ2-2 and V is TRBV5-1; 8 positions match TRBD2. CDR1 SGHRS and CDR2 YFSETQ come from the germline V gene. V lost 0 bases and J lost 6; bases outside the gene matches: 4. This CDR3 has 15 amino acids. DNA of the CDR3: TGCGCCAGCAGCTTGGGTCGGGAGGGCCCCGGGGAGCTGTTTTTT. This sequence encodes CASSLGREGPGELFF.

Many counts were recorded for this clone. V gene TRBV4-1 combines with J gene TRBJ2-5; TRBD1 matches 10 bases. Germline CDR1 reads MGHRA; CDR2 reads YSYEKL. Losses at the gene ends were 4 bases for V and 6 bases for J; bases not matched to a gene: 14. The CDR3 has 17 residues. The CDR3 DNA reads TGCGCCAGCAGCCCAGGGCAGGGGACAGGGGTTTCGAAGACCCAGTACTTC. This translates into CASSPGQGTGVSKTQYF.

This clone has more than one count but fewer than ten. The chain recombines TRBV6-1 with TRBJ2-5, with 7 bases that match TRBD1. This CDR3 has 14 amino acids. V gave up 7 bases and J gave up 8 bases; unmatched junction bases: 13. Per germline, CDR1 MNHNS and CDR2 SASEGT. The CDR3 sequence: CASIPGQVWDTQYF. The DNA of the CDR3 is TGTGCCAGCATTCCTGGACAGGTATGGGATACCCAGTACTTC.

This clone is deemed medium-sized. J is TRBJ2-7 and V is TRBV27, with 7 bases matching TRBD2. This CDR3 is built from 15 residues. In germline, CDR1 is MNHEY, CDR2 SMNVEV (reference sequence). Trimming at V came to 4 bases and at J to 5 bases, leaving 11 bases not matched to a gene. The CDR3 region is CASSSLGGRRDEQYF. The DNA of the CDR3 is TGTGCCAGCAGTTCCCTGGGAGGGAGAAGGGACGAGCAGTACTTC.

This clone was seen a few times. The chain uses TRBV12-3 or TRBV12-4 and TRBJ1-5; no clear D. Trimming pared 3 bases from V and 5 bases from J, leaving 5 bases between. This CDR3 spans 12 amino acids. CDR3 sequence: CASSLNYQPQHF. The CDR3 nucleotides are TGTGCCAGCAGTTTGAACTATCAGCCCCAGCATTTT.

In this sample, this clone turned up once. This rearrangement joins TRBV7-3 to TRBJ1-3; 8 bases align to TRBD1. V trimming: 5 bases; J trimming: 4 bases; junction bases outside the gene matches: 4. CDR1 is SGHTA, CDR2 FQGTGA, per germline. The CDR3 length is 14 residues. The CDR3 region is CASSLAGGGNTIYF. The CDR3 DNA follows: TGTGCCAGCAGCCTGGCAGGGGGCGGAAACACCATATATTTT. Full variable domain (outside the CDR3, taken from reference TRBV7-3 and TRBJ1-3): GAGVSQTPSNKVTEKGKYVELRCDPISGHTALYWYRQSLGQGPEFLIYFQGTGAADDSGLPNDRFFAVRPEGSVSTLKIQRTERGDSAVYLCASSLAGGGNTIYFGEGSWLTVV.

For this clone: The CDR3 does not end in the conserved phenylalanine or tryptophan, so this is likely a read error. The gene calls are TRBV28 and TRBJ1-1, with D possibly TRBD1 on 6 matching bases. CDR3 length: 13 residues. Germline CDR1 MDHEN, CDR2 SYDVKM. CDR3 bases: TGTGCCAGAAGTTCGGACAGGAACACTGAAGCTTTCTCT. Protein: CARSSDRNTEAFS.

This clone was seen many times. This sequence joins TRBV20-1 and TRBJ2-5, with 14 bases fitting TRBD2. Germline V CDR1 and CDR2: DFQATT, SNEGSKA (reference sequence). After removal of 6 bases from V and 7 bases from J, the junction contained 19 bases not matched to a gene. The CDR3 is 18 amino acids. In DNA, the CDR3 is TGCAGTGCCGGGACTAGCGGGGGTCTAGAGGCGCGAAGGGGGACCCAGTACTTC. It yields the protein CSAGTSGGLEARRGTQYF.

Points on this clone: This clone may be a read error of a much larger clone one base away. Other nucleotide sequences in the sample specify the same CDR3. The chain carries TRBV5-5 and TRBJ2-5; 7 nucleotides align to TRBD2. The V gene's germline CDR1 is SGHKS and CDR2 YYEKEE (reference sequence). The CDR3 covers 13 residues. CDR3 loop: CASSLGPGGAQSF. In DNA, the CDR3 is TGTGCCAGCAGCTTAGGGCCGGGGGGAGCACAGTCCTTC.

Only a few counts were recorded for this clone. This chain joins TRBV28 and TRBJ2-5; 7 bases are shared with TRBD2. The germline V gene has CDR1 MDHEN and CDR2 SYDVKM. CDR3 length: 17 residues. The V segment lost 3 bases and the J segment 2 bases; nucleotides outside the gene matches: 12. For the CDR3, the DNA is TGTGCCAGCAGTTTTGGTCTAGCGGTAGTCGGGCAAGAGACCCAGTACTTC. Translated: CASSFGLAVVGQETQYF.

This clone was detected only a few times. Germline is not matched at one junction end, which may reflect a read error. J is TRBJ2-2 and V is TRBV6-1, with D perhaps matching TRBD2 (5 bases). Per the germline V gene, CDR1 is MNHNS and CDR2 is SASEGT. This CDR3 region has 17 residues. The CDR3 DNA reads as TGTGCCAGCAGTAAACTACGGGTAGCTTGGGGTGCCGGGGATCTGTTTTTT. Protein sequence: CASSKLRVAWGAGDLFF.

With regard to this clone: A much larger clone is a single base away; this may be a read error. Other DNA sequences in the same sample also yield this CDR3. The chain links TRBV5-6 to TRBJ1-5, with D possibly matching TRBD1 (6 bases). CDR3 size: 14 residues. Germline CDR1 is SGHDT and CDR2 is YYEEEE. The CDR3 sequence is CASSWGQRNQPQHF. The CDR3 DNA follows: TGTGCTAGCAGCTGGGGGCAGCGCAATCAGCCCCAGCATTTT.

This clone turned up a few times. This chain links TRBV6-5 with TRBJ2-7; D is possibly TRBD1 or TRBD2 (5 bases each). This CDR3 is 14 amino acids long. Deletions cut 2 bases from V and 2 bases from J, with 10 bases between. Germline loops: CDR1 MNHEY, CDR2 SVGAGI. CDR3 loop: CASSYRQGPYEQYF. CDR3 bases: TGTGCCAGCAGTTACCGCCAGGGACCCTACGAGCAGTACTTC.

The chain joins TRBV19 to TRBJ2-5; no clear D gene. V was cut by 8 bases and J by 3 bases, with 10 bases left in between. Germline loops: CDR1 LNHDA, CDR2 SQIVND (reference sequence). The CDR3 spans 12 residues. This chain's CDR3 is CASSGAEETQYF. CDR3 nucleotides: TGTGCCAGTTCCGGAGCCGAAGAGACCCAGTACTTC.

This clone has only a few counts. CDR3 bases: TGTGCCAGCCGGGCCGGGACTAGCGGCTACGAGCAGTACTTC. Encoded protein: CASRAGTSGYEQYF. The chain carries TRBV10-3 and TRBJ2-7; 11 bases line up with TRBD2. After removal of 10 bases from V and 3 bases from J, the junction contained 8 bases not matched to a gene. CDR1 and CDR2 from the germline V gene are ENHRY and SYGVKD. This CDR3 comprises 14 residues.